This T cell receptor beta chain derives from a study of CD8 T cells in Susac syndrome. Only a few counts were recorded for this clonotype. Isolation of CD8+ and CD4+ T cells was performed negatively, whereas enrichment of TEMRA cells was done by FACS. Germline V gene data show CDR1 as MGHRA and CDR2 as YSYEKL. The CDR3 totals 18 residues. Trimming removed 1 base from V and 5 bases from J; junction bases left unmatched: 16. Reverse transcription used roughly 0.45 to 1 ug RNA and random hexamers. TCRdb independently ran MiXCR on the immunoSEQ multiplex PCR reads; one entry per CDR3 protein. The data show about 300,000 distinct CDR3 sequences, roughly 90% seen once.

This receptor was taken from a human donor with multiple sclerosis. The chain employs TRBV4-1 and TRBJ2-7; TRBD2 agrees at 8 bases. Sequenced sample: CD8+ T cells from PBMCs. The CDR3 bases are TGCGCCAGCAGCCAAGTGCTCCAAACTAGCGGAGGCCCGGACGAGCAGTACTTC. Translation gives CASSQVLQTSGGPDEQYF.